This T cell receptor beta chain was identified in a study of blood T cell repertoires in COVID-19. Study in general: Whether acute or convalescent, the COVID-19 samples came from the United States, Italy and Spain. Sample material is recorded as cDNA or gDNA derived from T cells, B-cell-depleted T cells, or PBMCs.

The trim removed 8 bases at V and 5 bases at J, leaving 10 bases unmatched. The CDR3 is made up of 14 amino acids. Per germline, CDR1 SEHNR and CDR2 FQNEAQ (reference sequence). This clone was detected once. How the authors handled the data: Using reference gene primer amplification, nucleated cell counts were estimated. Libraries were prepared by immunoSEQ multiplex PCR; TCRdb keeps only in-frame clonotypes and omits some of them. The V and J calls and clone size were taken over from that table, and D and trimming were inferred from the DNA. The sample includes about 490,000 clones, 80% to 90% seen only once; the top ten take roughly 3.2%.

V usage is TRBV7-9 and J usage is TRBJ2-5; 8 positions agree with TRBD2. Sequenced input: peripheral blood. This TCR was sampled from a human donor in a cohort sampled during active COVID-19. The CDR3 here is CASALQREKETQYF. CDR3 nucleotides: TGTGCCAGCGCCCTCCAGCGGGAGAAGGAGACCCAGTACTTC.